The 21 T cell receptor beta chains below all came from one sample that was sequenced in a study of molecular identifiers for immune sequencing clone quantification. TCRdb re-derived calls from the PCR reads in MiXCR, one entry per CDR3 protein. The sample lists roughly 71,000 distinct CDR3 sequences; about a fifth were seen once. Sequenced: naive CD8+ T cells from blood, with Jurkat cell RNA spiked in. Subset noted: FACS-sorted CD8+CD4-CCR7+CD45RA+ naive T cells. The receptor source for this set is a human donor in good health. Some libraries in this study had Jurkat cell RNA spiked in.

A few counts support this clonotype. This could be a read error, since a much larger clone is one nucleotide away. The chain has TRBV3-1 and TRBJ1-1; possibly TRBD1 for D (5 bases). The CDR3 consists of 15 residues. Trimming took 7 bases from V and 5 from J, leaving 20 bases between them. Germline loops: CDR1 LGHDT, CDR2 YNNKEL (reference sequence). CDR3 residues: CASKFGADLLTEAFF. The CDR3, as DNA: TGTGCCAGCAAATTCGGGGCGGATCTTCTGACTGAAGCTTTCTTT.

This clonotype has a count of ten or more. The rearrangement links TRBV5-6 to TRBJ2-3, with a possible D match to TRBD2 (6 bases). In germline, CDR1 is SGHDT, CDR2 YYEEEE. Trimming left V 2 bases short and J 2 bases short, with 18 bases between. The CDR3 is 17 residues long. CDR3 loop: CASSFVPTGLPTDTQYF. As DNA, the CDR3 is TGTGCCAGCAGCTTCGTACCGACGGGACTGCCCACAGATACGCAGTATTTT.

This clonotype appeared many times. This chain links TRBV10-3 with TRBJ1-1; the match to TRBD1 covers 7 bases. Germline V gene data show CDR1 as ENHRY and CDR2 as SYGVKD. The CDR3 has 16 amino acids. V lost 0 bases and J lost 0; bases outside the gene matches: 4. This CDR3 is CAISESMTGLNTEAFF. The CDR3 DNA is TGTGCCATCAGTGAGTCCATGACAGGGCTGAACACTGAAGCTTTCTTT.

The chain recombines TRBV7-6 with TRBJ2-5; TRBD2 agrees at 9 bases. The CDR3 extends over 17 amino acids. J was trimmed by 3 bases and V by 1 base; bases with no gene match: 9. Germline lookup yields CDR1 SGHVS and CDR2 FNYEAQ. CDR3 nucleotide sequence: TGTGCCAGCAGCTTAGGGTTCGCTAGCGGGATAGAAGAGACCCAGTACTTC. Amino acid sequence: CASSLGFASGIEETQYF.

With respect to this clonotype: This sequence may be a read error, since a much larger clone differs from it by one base. As the CDR3 is not closed by the conserved phenylalanine or tryptophan, this likely results from a read error. The chain carries TRBV2 and TRBJ2-3, with 8 bases aligning to TRBD1. The junction had 6 bases not matched to a gene; V was cut back by 8 bases and J by 2 bases. Germline CDR1 is SNHLY and CDR2 is FYNNEI. The CDR3 consists of 14 residues. The CDR3 nucleotides are TGTGCCAGCGCAGGGACAGGCTCCACAGATACGCAGTATTCT. As protein: CASAGTGSTDTQYS.

To note about this clonotype: This may come from a read error, since a much larger clone is one base off. The chain couples TRBV24-1 to TRBJ2-3; TRBD2 aligns across 12 bases. The germline gives CDR1 KGHDR, CDR2 SFDVKD. The J segment lost 0 bases and the V segment lost 2 bases, leaving 5 bases of the junction unmatched. The CDR3 spans 18 residues. The CDR3 reads CATSDSPLAGGSTDTQYF. The DNA of the CDR3 is TGTGCCACCAGTGATTCACCACTAGCGGGAGGAAGCACAGATACGCAGTATTTT.

About this clonotype itself: A much bigger clone sits one base away, suggesting this may be a read error. This chain links TRBV29-1 with TRBJ2-1; D may be TRBD1 (6 bases). The CDR3 sequence is 13 residues long. The germline V gene has CDR1 SQVTM and CDR2 ANQGSEA. The CDR3 DNA is TGCAGCGTCGAGGCAGGGGTTTCCTATGAGCAGCTCTTC. Translated: CSVEAGVSYEQLF.

Regarding this clonotype: This could be a read error, since a much larger clone is one nucleotide away. The CDR3 ends on some other residue instead of the conserved phenylalanine or tryptophan, so this is likely a read error. The J gene is TRBJ2-1, the V gene TRBV6-2 or TRBV6-3; the match to TRBD1 covers 8 bases. The CDR3 extends over 11 amino acids. CDR1 and CDR2 from the germline V gene are MNHEY and SVGEGT. Germline trimming cut 8 bases from V and 7 bases from J; bases unmatched to any gene: 1. The CDR3 DNA is TGTGCCAGCCACAGGGGGAATGAGCAGTTCTCC. This sequence encodes CASHRGNEQFS.

The rearrangement links TRBV3-1 to TRBJ2-1; possible D gene TRBD2, 6 bases. Germline values: CDR1 LGHDT, CDR2 YNNKEL (reference sequence). The CDR3 sequence is 16 residues long. Trimming removed 0 bases from V and 0 bases from J, with 9 bases in between. This CDR3 is CASSQDGGSSYNEQFF. DNA of the CDR3: TGTGCCAGCAGCCAAGATGGGGGGAGCTCCTACAATGAGCAGTTCTTC.

In its sample, this clonotype was seen many times. The chain carries TRBV30 and TRBJ1-5; D ambiguous. The germline gives CDR1 GTSNPN, CDR2 SVGIG (reference sequence). V dropped 0 bases and J dropped 5 bases, with 8 bases sitting between them. This CDR3 has 13 residues. CDR3 loop: CAWSVGGDQPQHF. The CDR3 region has the DNA TGTGCCTGGAGTGTAGGCGGGGATCAGCCCCAGCATTTT.

This clonotype was detected ten times or more. V is TRBV28 and J is TRBJ2-7; 12 positions match TRBD2. V shed 4 bases and J 0 bases; nucleotides not matched to a gene: 4. The CDR3 extends over 16 amino acids. CDR1 is MDHEN and CDR2 is SYDVKM in the germline V gene. CDR3 coding DNA: TGTGCCAGCAGTTCCTGGACTAGCGGGAACTCCTACGAGCAGTACTTC. It specifies CASSSWTSGNSYEQYF.

This clonotype was detected ten times or more. The chain is built from TRBV6-5 and TRBJ2-3, with 14 bases fitting TRBD2. Germline CDR1 is MNHEY and CDR2 is SVGAGI. CDR3 length: 15 residues. J gave up 5 bases and V 5 bases, and 3 bases lay outside the gene matches. The CDR3 bases are TGTGCCAGCAGTGGACTAGCGGGAGGACGAGATACGCAGTATTTT. Translated, it gives CASSGLAGGRDTQYF.

Many counts were recorded for this clonotype. This chain uses TRBV27 with TRBJ2-7; perhaps TRBD2 as D (5 bases). This CDR3 is built from 16 residues. V dropped 4 bases and J dropped 4 bases, with 20 bases sitting between them. Per the germline V gene, CDR1 is MNHEY and CDR2 is SMNVEV (reference sequence). In DNA, the CDR3 is TGTGCCAGCAGTTCCTCCTCCGGGGATTTCCAATACGAGCAGTACTTC. Its translation is CASSSSSGDFQYEQYF.

This clonotype occurred many times. This CDR3 reads CASGSGGVGGNNQPQHF. The CDR3 bases are TGTGCTAGTGGTTCGGGGGGAGTCGGGGGGAACAATCAGCCCCAGCATTTT. The J gene is TRBJ1-5, the V gene TRBV12-5; a weak D match, TRBD1 (5 bases). The germline V gene has CDR1 LGHNT and CDR2 FRNRAP. This CDR3 has 17 residues. V was shortened by 4 bases and J by 3 bases, with 19 bases between the two germline ends.

This clonotype was seen ten or more times. The rearrangement joins TRBV20-1 to TRBJ2-3; D not certain. The germline V gene has CDR1 DFQATT and CDR2 SNEGSKA (reference sequence). V was cut by 1 base and J by 0 bases, with 17 bases left in between. The CDR3 extends over 17 amino acids. In DNA, the CDR3 is TGCAGTGCTAGAGTTTATGGTTCCGGGCCAAGCACAGATACGCAGTATTTT. Amino acid sequence: CSARVYGSGPSTDTQYF.

This clonotype showed up just a few times. As DNA, the CDR3 is TGTGCCAGCAGTGGATCGGGGGAGCTGTTTTTT. The encoded protein is CASSGSGELFF. V and J are TRBV28 and TRBJ2-2; D gene unclear. This CDR3 has 11 residues. The ends were cut back, 5 bases at V and 8 bases at J, with 6 bases in the middle. Germline-derived CDR1 and CDR2 are MDHEN and SYDVKM.

This chain joins TRBV6-6 and TRBJ2-7; no definite D call. V was cut by 3 bases and J by 3 bases, with 15 bases left in between. The CDR3 loop spans 15 amino acids. Germline CDR1 reads MNHNY; CDR2 reads SVGAGI (reference sequence). The CDR3 DNA follows: TGTGCCAGCAGTTATATTTATCGCGGCAGCTACGAGCAGTACTTC. Its protein product is CASSYIYRGSYEQYF.

The rearrangement links TRBV7-6 to TRBJ2-3; D not certain. The CDR3 totals 16 residues. Germline CDR1 SGHVS, CDR2 FNYEAQ. V lost 0 bases and J 4 bases, leaving 14 bases between the germline ends. The CDR3 loop is CASSLAVGVTADTQYF. DNA of the CDR3: TGTGCCAGCAGCTTAGCGGTGGGTGTCACAGCAGATACGCAGTATTTT.

The chain couples TRBV12-3 or TRBV12-4 to TRBJ2-7; D remains unclear. With 6 bases removed from V and 3 bases from J, the gap between germline ends came to 9 bases. The length of the CDR3 is 12 residues. Written as DNA, the CDR3 is TGTGCCAGCAGCCTTCCGCACTACGAGCAGTACTTC. Its translation is CASSLPHYEQYF.

With regard to this clonotype: A much larger clonotype is one base distant, so this may be a read error. The chain employs TRBV11-2 and TRBJ1-3; D remains unclear. CDR1 and CDR2 from the germline V gene are SGHAT and FQNNGV. This CDR3 spans 15 amino acids. DNA of the CDR3: TGTGCCAGCAGCTTAGATCCGACTTCTGGAGACACCATATATTTT. This encodes CASSLDPTSGDTIYF. The full variable domain, completed using reference TRBV11-2 and TRBJ1-3, is EAGVAQSPRYKIIEKRQSVAFWCNPISGHATLYWYQQILGQGPKLLIQFQNNGVVDDSQLPKDRFSAERLKGVDSTLKIQPAKLEDSAVYLCASSLDPTSGDTIYFGEGSWLTVV.

Comment on this clonotype: A clone one base away is much larger, so this may be a read error. The chain uses TRBV12-3 or TRBV12-4 and TRBJ2-7; TRBD2 might be the D (6 bases). The CDR3 is 14 residues long. The V gene lost 5 bases and the J gene lost 1 base, with 12 bases spanning the gap. The CDR3 region is CASSPGTCSYEQYF. The CDR3 region has the DNA TGTGCCAGCAGTCCAGGGACTTGTTCCTACGAGCAGTACTTC.